Listed below are T cell receptor beta chains from one sample, sequenced in a study of tumor-infiltrating lymphocytes in localized non-small cell lung cancer. Sequenced by immunoSEQ multiplex PCR; TCRdb stores in-frame clones only, minus some. The sample holds 15,000 to 20,000 clones, around 72% seen once. Sequencing was performed on lung tumor tissue. These receptors were taken from a human donor with non-small cell lung cancer. The conserved cysteine and the conserved F or W are not part of the CDR3 here. Not every row has a clone size; where given, it reads once, few, many or a size class.

>once|TRBV6-5|11
AARRDSGNTIY
>.|TRBV2|13
ASSRIADNTGELF
>.|TRBV30|11
AWAGTSGYEQY
>.|TRBV11-3|13
ASSLDGASYNEQF
>.|TRBV5-4|13
ASSFRTEATGELF
>.|TRBV29-1|11
SVEKGRGPEAF
>.|TRBV28|13
ASSFDPPGGNTIY
>few|TRBV6-5|10
ASSTRNQPQH
>.|TRBV10-3|11
AISESAGETQY
>.|TRBV18|12
ASSPYTSTDTQY
>few|TRBV5-1|14
ASSLEGDSRNNEQF
>.|TRBV6-1|12
ATNRGLGNQPQH
>.|TRBV9|11
ASSVADNYEQY
>.|TRBV29-1|10
SVEDDSYEQY
>once|TRBV7-9|12
ASSKDTGYYEQY
>once|TRBV9|13
ASGPPGRSTDTQY
>few|TRBV7-6|10
ASSPLGGELF
>.|TRBV5-1|12
ASSLGTGGSPLH
>few|TRBV28|12
ASTLGVPAYGYT
>.|TRBV4-1|15
ASRGSRTGGTYNEQF
>once|TRBV10-3|12
AISEGVDGYGYT
>once|TRBV30|11
AWSVRGEGEQY
>.|TRBV30|11
ARNLVGFGEQY
>once|TRBV18|15
ASSPIDAGPSGTEAF
>.|TRBV14|11
ASSQDPNYGYT
>.|TRBV7-9|13
ASSAGWGGHQPQH
>.|TRBV10-3|12
AISEVQGADTQY
>.|TRBV7-9|13
ASSLVLDSGNTIY
>.|TRBV27|14
ASSLSGTGITDTQY
>.|TRBV5-1|10
ASSLNLDTQY
>.|TRBV30|11
AWDRVIRETQY
>.|TRBV2|14
ASSDWAGGRTGELF
>.|TRBV29-1|9
SVGSGDTQY
>.|TRBV5-6|12
ASSPGVGIYEQY
>.|TRBV19|14
ASSRDRGQVGDTQY
>.|TRBV6-1|13
ASSEAAGTGSGYT
>.|TRBV7-7|14
ASSFNSPGQEETQY
>.|TRBV6-6|13
ASTGGRAGANVLT
>.|TRBV7-6|12
ASSRTSGAYKQF
>.|TRBV6-6|13
ASYSGERSNQPQH
>.|TRBV7-9|13
ASSPQVGMNTEAF
>.|TRBV9|14
ASSVGGAGGYETQY
>.|TRBV5-1|13
ASSTSLAGVSEQY
>.|TRBV9|9
ASSTPGTQY
>.|TRBV6-5|13
ASSGIGRTGYGYT
>.|TRBV11-1|12
ASSLEGWYSPLH
>.|TRBV6-5|11
ASGTSNTDTQY